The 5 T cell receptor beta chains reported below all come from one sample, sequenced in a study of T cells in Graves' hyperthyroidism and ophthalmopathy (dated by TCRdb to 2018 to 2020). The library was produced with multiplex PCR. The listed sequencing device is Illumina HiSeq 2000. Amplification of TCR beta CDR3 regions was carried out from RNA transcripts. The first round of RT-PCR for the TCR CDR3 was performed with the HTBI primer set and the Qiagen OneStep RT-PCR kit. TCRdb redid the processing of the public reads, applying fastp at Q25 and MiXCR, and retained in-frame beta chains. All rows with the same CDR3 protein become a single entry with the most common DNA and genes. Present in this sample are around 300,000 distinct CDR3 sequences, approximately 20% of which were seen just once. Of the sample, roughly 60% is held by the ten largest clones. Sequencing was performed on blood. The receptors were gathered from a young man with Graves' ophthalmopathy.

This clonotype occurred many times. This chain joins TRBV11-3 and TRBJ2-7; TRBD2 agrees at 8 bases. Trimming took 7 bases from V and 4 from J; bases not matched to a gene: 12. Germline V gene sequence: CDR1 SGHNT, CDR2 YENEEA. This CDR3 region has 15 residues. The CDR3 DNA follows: TGTGCCAGCACCGGCGGGGGGAGTGCAGAATACGAGCAGTACTTC. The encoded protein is CASTGGGSAEYEQYF.

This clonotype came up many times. CDR3 coding DNA: TGTGCCAGCAACTTAGAAACGAACACTGAAGCTTTCTTT. Encoded protein: CASNLETNTEAFF. The V call is TRBV2, the J call TRBJ1-1; no reliable D call. The V end lost 7 bases, the J end lost 1 base, and 10 bases lay between the germline ends. CDR3 length: 13 amino acids. CDR1 is SNHLY and CDR2 is FYNNEI in the germline V gene.

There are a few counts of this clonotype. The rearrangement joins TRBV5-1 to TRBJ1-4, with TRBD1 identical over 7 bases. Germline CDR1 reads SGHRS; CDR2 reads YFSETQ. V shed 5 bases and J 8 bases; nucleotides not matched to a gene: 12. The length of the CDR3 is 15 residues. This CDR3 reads CASSSGTANVEKLFF. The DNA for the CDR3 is TGCGCCAGCAGTTCCGGGACAGCAAATGTGGAAAAACTGTTTTTT.

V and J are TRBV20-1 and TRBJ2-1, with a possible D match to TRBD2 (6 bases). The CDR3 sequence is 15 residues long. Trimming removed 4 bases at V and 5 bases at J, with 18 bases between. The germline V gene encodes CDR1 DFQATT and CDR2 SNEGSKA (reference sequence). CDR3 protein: CSATRGSGANNEQFF. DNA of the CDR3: TGCAGTGCTACCCGAGGTAGCGGAGCAAACAATGAGCAGTTCTTC.

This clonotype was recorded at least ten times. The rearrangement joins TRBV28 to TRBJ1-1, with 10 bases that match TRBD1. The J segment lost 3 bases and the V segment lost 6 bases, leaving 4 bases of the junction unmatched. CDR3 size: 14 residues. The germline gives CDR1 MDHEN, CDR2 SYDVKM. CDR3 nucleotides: TGTGCCAGCAGGGCGGGACAGGGGCACACTGAAGCTTTCTTT. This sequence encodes CASRAGQGHTEAFF. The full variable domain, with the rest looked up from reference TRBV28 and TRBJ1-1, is DVKVTQSSRYLVKRTGEKVFLECVQDMDHENMFWYRQDPGLGLRLIYFSYDVKMKEKGDIPEGYSVSREKKERFSLILESASTNQTSMYLCASRAGQGHTEAFFGQGTRLTVV.